These 26 T cell receptor beta chains originate from one sample sequenced in a study of T cells in Graves' hyperthyroidism and ophthalmopathy. Amplification yielded TCR beta CDR3 regions, with RNA transcripts as the source. With the HTBI primer set, the TCR CDR3 went through a first round of RT-PCR. TCRdb analysed the multiplex PCR reads with MiXCR anew, one entry per CDR3 protein. The table includes hundreds of thousands of distinct CDR3 sequences, more than 12% detected once. The specimen sequenced was blood. All receptors derive from a woman between 45 and 65 years old with Graves' ophthalmopathy.

Many counts were recorded for this clonotype. V is TRBV11-2 and J is TRBJ2-5, with D maybe TRBD1 (6 bases). The germline CDR1 and CDR2 sequences are SGHAT and FQNNGV. The CDR3 runs 15 residues. V lost 4 bases and J lost 0, with 12 bases in between. The DNA of the CDR3 is TGTGCCAGCAGCTCATACCGGGACAACCAAGAGACCCAGTACTTC. Its protein is CASSSYRDNQETQYF.

This clonotype was counted at least ten times. V and J are TRBV11-2 and TRBJ2-7, with no clear D. Between the trimmed V and J ends, which lost 3 bases and 6 bases, there was a span of 9 bases. The germline gives CDR1 SGHAT, CDR2 FQNNGV. The CDR3 is 12 amino acids. The DNA of the CDR3 is TGTGCCAGCAGCTTGGAGAGAGGCGAGCAGTACTTC. Encoded protein: CASSLERGEQYF.

Many counts were recorded for this clonotype. This sequence joins TRBV7-2 and TRBJ1-4; the D gene is possibly TRBD1 (5 bases). Per the germline V gene, CDR1 is SGHTA and CDR2 is FQGNSA. Trimming shortened V by 5 bases and J by 8 bases, and 15 bases separated the two germline ends. CDR3 size: 14 residues. CDR3 DNA sequence: TGTGCCAGCAGCATCCGGGACGGACGAGAAAAACTGTTTTTT. Amino acids: CASSIRDGREKLFF.

This clonotype was counted many times. The genes are TRBV12-3 or TRBV12-4 and TRBJ1-1; TRBD1 is a possible D gene (5 bases). V dropped 2 bases and J dropped 3 bases, with 10 bases sitting between them. There are 14 residues in the CDR3. The CDR3 coding sequence is TGTGCCAGCAGTTTACGGGGGAAGGACACTGAAGCTTTCTTT. Its translation: CASSLRGKDTEAFF.

Comment on this clonotype: With a much larger clone just one base away, this may be a read error. The conserved closing phenylalanine or tryptophan is absent in this CDR3, likely reflecting a read error. The gene calls are TRBV7-8 and TRBJ1-2; 7 nucleotides line up with TRBD1. The germline CDR1 and CDR2 sequences are SGHVS and FQNEAQ. J lost 5 bases, V lost 4 bases, and 7 bases had no gene match. CDR3 length equals 14 residues. This chain's CDR3 is CASSSQGQRYGYTL. The CDR3 DNA is TGTGCCAGCAGCTCTCAGGGACAGAGATATGGCTACACCCTC.

V gene TRBV4-2 combines with J gene TRBJ2-5; 7 bases match TRBD2. The germline CDR1 and CDR2 sequences are LGHNA and YNFKEQ. The CDR3 totals 13 residues. The junction had 10 bases not matched to a gene; V was cut back by 1 base and J by 14 bases. CDR3 nucleotide sequence: TGTGCCAGCAGCCAAGCCTCGGTGGGGGGGTCATACTTC. Translating it yields CASSQASVGGSYF.

The CDR3 loop is CASSVEGSYNSPLHF. The CDR3 DNA reads as TGTGCCAGCAGCGTAGAAGGGTCCTATAATTCACCCCTCCACTTT. The chain has TRBV3-1 and TRBJ1-6; D not certain. The germline V gene has CDR1 LGHDT and CDR2 YNNKEL (reference sequence). The CDR3 runs to 15 residues. Trimming removed 5 bases at V and 1 base at J, with 9 bases between.

This clonotype was observed a handful of times. The CDR3 coding sequence is TGCGCCAGCAGCCAAGATGGACGGCCCGATCAGCCCCAGCATTTT. Translation: CASSQDGRPDQPQHF. V usage is TRBV4-1 and J usage is TRBJ1-5; no definite D call. The CDR3 spans 15 residues. Germline-derived CDR1 and CDR2 are MGHRA and YSYEKL. V gave up 0 bases and J gave up 5 bases, with 11 bases separating them.

This clonotype came up many times. V gene TRBV7-2 combines with J gene TRBJ2-7; the match to TRBD2 covers 7 bases. J lost 0 bases, V lost 2 bases, and 7 bases had no gene match. CDR3 length: 16 amino acids. Per germline, CDR1 SGHTA and CDR2 FQGNSA. The CDR3 DNA sequence: TGTGCCAGCAGCTTAAGGAGCGGGATTGGCTCCTACGAGCAGTACTTC. It encodes CASSLRSGIGSYEQYF.

This clonotype showed up many times. The chain carries TRBV30 and TRBJ2-7; 9 bases agree with TRBD2. After removal of 5 bases from V and 2 bases from J, the junction contained 4 bases not matched to a gene. Germline V lookup: CDR1 GTSNPN, CDR2 SVGIG (reference sequence). The CDR3 loop spans 13 amino acids. The CDR3 sequence: CAWGLARAYEQYF. CDR3 coding DNA: TGTGCCTGGGGACTAGCGAGAGCCTACGAGCAGTACTTC.

The J gene is TRBJ2-1, the V gene TRBV5-8; 10 bases agree with TRBD2. The CDR3 sequence is 18 residues long. Germline lookup yields CDR1 SGHTS and CDR2 YDEGEE. The trim removed 0 bases at V and 2 bases at J, leaving 8 bases unmatched. The CDR3 loop reads CASSLAGSGRYTYNEQFF. For the CDR3, the DNA is TGTGCCAGCAGCTTGGCCGGTAGCGGGAGGTATACCTACAATGAGCAGTTCTTC.

This chain links TRBV7-2 with TRBJ1-2; D is ambiguous. The CDR3 sequence is 11 residues long. The V end was cut by 7 bases, the J end by 14 bases, with 17 bases between. In germline, CDR1 is SGHTA, CDR2 FQGNSA. The CDR3 nucleotides read TGTGCCAGCACCCCTTCTGGACCCTTGACCTTC. It encodes CASTPSGPLTF.

This clonotype appeared many times. The genes are TRBV18 and TRBJ1-4; TRBD1 might be the D (5 bases). Germline CDR1 and CDR2: KGHSH and LQKENI. Trimming shortened V by 5 bases and J by 7 bases, and 17 bases separated the two germline ends. The CDR3 is made up of 15 amino acids. Here the CDR3 DNA reads TGTGCCAGCTCAGCATCAGGGATGGCGAGTGAAAAACTGTTTTTT. Translated: CASSASGMASEKLFF.

This clonotype was seen ten or more times. The chain couples TRBV7-2 to TRBJ2-1; 10 bases line up with TRBD2. The CDR3 totals 17 residues. The J segment lost 3 bases and the V segment lost 4 bases, leaving 9 bases of the junction unmatched. In germline, CDR1 is SGHTA, CDR2 FQGNSA. The chain's CDR3 is CASSSSSGRANYNEQFF. CDR3 nucleotide sequence: TGTGCCAGCAGCTCTTCAAGCGGGAGGGCCAACTACAATGAGCAGTTCTTC.

This sequence joins TRBV5-6 and TRBJ2-5; the D gene is possibly TRBD1 (5 bases). V was trimmed by 2 bases and J by 1 base, leaving 15 bases between them. Germline values: CDR1 SGHDT, CDR2 YYEEEE. The CDR3 length is 16 residues. The CDR3 loop reads CASSFSLWGGQETQYF. In DNA, the CDR3 is TGTGCCAGCAGCTTTTCTTTGTGGGGCGGCCAAGAGACCCAGTACTTC.

This clonotype was seen at least ten times. The rearrangement uses TRBV2 and TRBJ2-7; 7 nucleotides line up with TRBD1. Germline V lookup: CDR1 SNHLY, CDR2 FYNNEI. The V segment lost 6 bases and the J segment 2 bases; nucleotides outside the gene matches: 10. The CDR3 loop spans 15 amino acids. For the CDR3, the DNA is TGTGCCAGCAGGGGTTGGGGGACAGAACCCTACGAGCAGTACTTC. Residues: CASRGWGTEPYEQYF. Looking up the rest from reference TRBV2 and TRBJ2-7 gives the full variable domain: EPEVTQTPSHQVTQMGQEVILRCVPISNHLYFYWYRQILGQKVEFLVSFYNNEISEKSEIFDDQFSVERPDGSNFTLKIRSTKLEDSAMYFCASRGWGTEPYEQYFGPGTRLTVT.

In this sample, this clonotype turned up many times. The rearrangement links TRBV12-3 or TRBV12-4 to TRBJ1-2, with TRBD1 matching over 8 bases. The J segment lost 4 bases and the V segment lost 7 bases, leaving 11 bases of the junction unmatched. There are 15 residues in the CDR3. DNA of the CDR3: TGTGCCAGCACCCGTCCGGGACAGGATGTCTATGGCTACACCTTC. Its protein product is CASTRPGQDVYGYTF.

The chain carries TRBV7-2 and TRBJ2-2, with D possibly called TRBD1 or TRBD2 (7 bases each). Germline CDR1 is SGHTA and CDR2 is FQGNSA. Trimming removed 1 base at V and 5 bases at J, with 14 bases between. The CDR3 is 16 residues long. The CDR3 region is CASSLGGGGVTGELFF. CDR3 sequence (DNA): TGTGCCAGCAGCTTAGGGGGAGGGGGCGTAACCGGGGAGCTGTTTTTT.

The chain combines TRBV19 with TRBJ1-3; unclear D gene. Germline lookup yields CDR1 LNHDA and CDR2 SQIVND (reference sequence). The V end lost 4 bases, the J end lost 0 bases, and 16 bases lay between the germline ends. The CDR3 covers 17 residues. Here the CDR3 DNA reads TGTGCCAGTAGTACTCTCGTAACCGCCAGCTCTGGAAACACCATATATTTT. Protein product: CASSTLVTASSGNTIYF.

This clonotype turned up a few times. A clone one base away is much larger, so this may be a read error. CDR3 in DNA: TGTGCCGGGGGAAACGGCGGGGAGCTGTTTTTT. Encoded protein: CAGGNGGELFF. V and J are TRBV2 and TRBJ2-2, with D perhaps assigned TRBD1 or TRBD2 (5 bases each). CDR3 length: 11 amino acids. V was cut by 11 bases and J by 7 bases, with 11 bases left in between. The germline V gene has CDR1 SNHLY and CDR2 FYNNEI.

This clonotype was found many times. This chain uses TRBV20-1 with TRBJ2-2, with a weak D call TRBD1 (5 bases). Germline V lookup: CDR1 DFQATT, CDR2 SNEGSKA (reference sequence). The CDR3 totals 15 residues. V was shortened by 6 bases and J by 0 bases, with 14 bases between the two germline ends. The CDR3 is CSALQDPANTGELFF. CDR3 DNA sequence: TGCAGTGCACTACAGGACCCAGCGAACACCGGGGAGCTGTTTTTT.

The chain is built from TRBV12-3 or TRBV12-4 and TRBJ2-5; D is possibly TRBD1 (6 bases). This CDR3 has 15 residues. With 6 bases removed from V and 4 bases from J, the gap between germline ends came to 18 bases. The CDR3 region has the DNA TGTGCCAGCAGCCGAACAAGACAGGCGAGAGAGACCCAGTACTTC. It is translated as CASSRTRQARETQYF.

This chain joins TRBV10-3 and TRBJ2-3; 10 bases are shared with TRBD2. J was trimmed by 1 base and V by 10 bases; bases with no gene match: 2. CDR3 length: 13 amino acids. The germline V gene has CDR1 ENHRY and CDR2 SYGVKD. The CDR3 nucleotides read TGTGCCACCAGCGGGAGGGGCACAGATACGCAGTATTTT. Protein: CATSGRGTDTQYF.

This clonotype has a handful of counts. The chain joins TRBV7-9 to TRBJ2-1; 7 bases line up with TRBD2. This CDR3 spans 12 amino acids. Germline loops: CDR1 SEHNR, CDR2 FQNEAQ (reference sequence). The V and J ends lost 5 bases and 10 bases, in that order; junction bases with no gene match: 5. Here the CDR3 reads CASSARGGEQFF. DNA for the CDR3: TGTGCCAGCAGCGCCCGGGGAGGGGAGCAGTTCTTC.

This clonotype was counted many times. V gene TRBV18 combines with J gene TRBJ1-1; possible D gene TRBD1, 6 bases. Germline CDR1 is KGHSH and CDR2 is LQKENI. This CDR3 is built from 13 residues. V lost 6 bases to trimming and J lost 11 bases, with 19 bases between them. CDR3 protein: CASSLGGDQIAFF. The CDR3 DNA sequence: TGTGCCAGCTCGTTGGGGGGCGACCAGATTGCTTTCTTT.

This chain connects TRBV7-6 to TRBJ2-7; tentative D call: TRBD2 (6 bases). There are 16 residues in the CDR3. Per germline, CDR1 SGHVS and CDR2 FNYEAQ. The V end lost 3 bases, the J end lost 2 bases, and 17 bases lay between the germline ends. CDR3 sequence (DNA): TGTGCCAGCAGCTTCGGCCCTCGCGGGGCCACCTACGAGCAGTACTTC. Amino acids: CASSFGPRGATYEQYF.